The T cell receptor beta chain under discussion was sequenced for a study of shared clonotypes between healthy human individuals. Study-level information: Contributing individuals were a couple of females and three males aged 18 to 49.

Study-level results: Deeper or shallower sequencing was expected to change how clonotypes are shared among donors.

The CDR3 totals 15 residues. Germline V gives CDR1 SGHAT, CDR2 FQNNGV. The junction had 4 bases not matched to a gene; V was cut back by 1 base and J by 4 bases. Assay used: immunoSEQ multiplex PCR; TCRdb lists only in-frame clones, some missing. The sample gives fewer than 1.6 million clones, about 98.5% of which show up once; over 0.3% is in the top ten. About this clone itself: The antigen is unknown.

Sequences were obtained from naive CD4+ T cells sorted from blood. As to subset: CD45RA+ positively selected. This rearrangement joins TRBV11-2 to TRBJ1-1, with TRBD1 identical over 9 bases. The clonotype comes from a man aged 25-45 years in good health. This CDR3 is CASSLAGQGSTEAFF. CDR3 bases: TGTGCCAGCAGCTTAGCGGGACAGGGCAGCACTGAAGCTTTCTTT.